One sample yielded the 28 T cell receptor beta chains listed below, sequenced in a study of T-cell reconstitution after alpha-beta-depleted transplantation in children. A library of TCRbeta sequences, prepared with unique molecular identifiers, was generated. TCRdb reprocessed the PCR reads with MiXCR, giving one entry per CDR3 protein. The data contain over 100,000 distinct CDR3 sequences, roughly 7.6% of them singletons. This material consisted of PBMCs, taken before TCRalphabeta/CD19-depleted stem cell transplant. The source is a boy aged 2-9 years with acute lymphoblastic leukemia, due to receive a stem cell transplant.

This clonotype was picked up a small number of times. J is TRBJ2-3 and V is TRBV10-2, with TRBD2 matching 7 bases. The germline CDR1 and CDR2 sequences are WSHSY and SAAADI. V lost 4 bases to trimming and J lost 3 bases; unmatched junction nucleotides: 7. The CDR3 is 15 amino acids. This CDR3 reads CASSALAAGTDTQYF. CDR3 in DNA: TGCGCCAGCAGTGCTCTAGCGGCGGGAACAGATACGCAGTATTTT.

In this sample, this clonotype is medium-sized. The chain combines TRBV11-2 with TRBJ2-1; weak D call: TRBD2 (6 bases). The CDR3 spans 15 residues. V shed 5 bases and J shed 7 bases, with 18 bases lying between them. Germline CDR1 is SGHAT and CDR2 is FQNNGV. CDR3 nucleotides: TGTGCCAGCAGCCCAGGAGGGAGGTTGGTGAATGAGCAGTTCTTC. Its protein product is CASSPGGRLVNEQFF.

Many counts were recorded for this clonotype. This rearrangement joins TRBV5-1 to TRBJ2-3; 7 positions agree with TRBD1. Trimming cost V 0 bases and J 2 bases; bases outside gene matches: 3. The CDR3 sequence is 15 residues long. Germline loops: CDR1 SGHRS, CDR2 YFSETQ. In DNA form, the CDR3 reads TGCGCCAGCAGCTTGGAAGGGACAGACACAGATACGCAGTATTTT. Translated, it gives CASSLEGTDTDTQYF.

This clonotype was detected ten times or more. The chain employs TRBV7-9 and TRBJ2-1; no reliable D call. Germline V gene data show CDR1 as SEHNR and CDR2 as FQNEAQ (reference sequence). The V and J ends lost 5 bases and 5 bases respectively, with 7 bases between them. The CDR3 sequence is 12 residues long. In DNA, the CDR3 is TGTGCCAGCAGCCTGCGTAACAATGAGCAGTTCTTC. Amino acid sequence: CASSLRNNEQFF.

This clonotype was seen more than once but under ten times. The rearrangement uses TRBV10-3 and TRBJ2-7; the D gene is possibly TRBD2 (7 bases). The germline V and J ends were trimmed by 3 bases and 2 bases, with 14 bases remaining between them. This CDR3 contains 15 residues. CDR1 and CDR2 from the germline V gene are ENHRY and SYGVKD. This chain's CDR3 is CAISEHRGATYEQYF. The DNA for the CDR3 is TGTGCCATCAGTGAACACCGGGGGGCGACCTACGAGCAGTACTTC.

This clonotype was found many times. J is TRBJ2-5 and V is TRBV4-1; D is uncertain. V lost 4 bases, J lost 3 bases, and 15 bases lay in between. Germline V gives CDR1 MGHRA, CDR2 YSYEKL. The CDR3 has 15 residues. CDR3 bases: TGCGCCAGCAGCCCTCAAGGATTAGCAAAAGAGACCCAGTACTTC. Translating it yields CASSPQGLAKETQYF.

The chain links TRBV4-3 to TRBJ2-1; 7 bases match TRBD1. The germline CDR1 and CDR2 sequences are LGHNA and YSLEER. The CDR3 consists of 17 residues. The V segment lost 3 bases and the J segment 6 bases; nucleotides outside the gene matches: 14. The CDR3 bases are TGCGCCAGCAGCCAGCTAACGGTGGACAGGCCAGGCAATGAGCAGTTCTTC. Translation: CASSQLTVDRPGNEQFF.

V gene TRBV7-9 combines with J gene TRBJ1-5, with 7 bases matching TRBD1. V shed 5 bases, J shed 3 bases, and the junction held 4 bases outside the gene matches. Germline V CDR1 and CDR2: SEHNR, FQNEAQ (reference sequence). This CDR3 is 14 amino acids long. The CDR3: CASSPGTDNQPQHF. As DNA, the CDR3 is TGTGCCAGCAGCCCCGGGACAGACAATCAGCCCCAGCATTTT.

The chain carries TRBV7-3 and TRBJ2-2; perhaps D is TRBD1 or TRBD2 (5 bases each). The germline CDR1 and CDR2 sequences are SGHTA and FQGTGA. This CDR3 has 15 residues. The V end was cut by 0 bases, the J end by 7 bases, with 12 bases between. CDR3 bases: TGTGCCAGCAGCTTAACCGGGACCCCTGTCGGGGAGCTGTTTTTT. Translation gives CASSLTGTPVGELFF.

This clonotype is labeled as medium-sized. V and J are TRBV5-6 and TRBJ2-5; D ambiguous. The CDR3 totals 15 residues. Trimming shortened V by 2 bases and J by 1 base, and 12 bases separated the two germline ends. Looked up from germline, CDR1 is SGHDT and CDR2 is YYEEEE. The CDR3 protein is CASSLVGLSQETQYF. The CDR3 nucleotides are TGTGCCAGCAGCTTAGTAGGGCTCTCCCAAGAGACCCAGTACTTC.

This clonotype has more than one count but fewer than ten. The V gene is TRBV18, the J gene TRBJ1-1; D is ambiguous. In germline, CDR1 is KGHSH, CDR2 LQKENI. The CDR3 consists of 13 residues. Trimming took off 3 bases at V and 3 bases at J, with 8 bases between the two ends. CDR3 amino acids: CASSPREDTEAFF. The CDR3 DNA reads as TGTGCCAGCTCACCCCGGGAGGACACTGAAGCTTTCTTT.

This clonotype was counted ten times or more. Given a much more abundant clone one base away, this may be a read error. The CDR3 spells CASSRKDTQYF. Written as DNA, the CDR3 is TGTGCCAGCAGCCGCAAAGATACGCAGTATTTT. This rearrangement joins TRBV6-2 or TRBV6-3 to TRBJ2-3, with unresolved D. Germline V gives CDR1 MNHEY, CDR2 SVGEGT. This CDR3 is 11 amino acids long. V gave up 6 bases and J gave up 5 bases, with 6 bases separating them.

This clonotype was counted at least ten times. The gene calls are TRBV5-1 and TRBJ2-1; 8 nucleotides line up with TRBD1. The CDR3 spans 15 residues. The V gene's germline CDR1 is SGHRS and CDR2 YFSETQ. The J segment lost 2 bases and the V segment lost 0 bases, leaving 1 base of the junction unmatched. The chain's CDR3 is CASSLGQGPYNEQFF. CDR3 coding DNA: TGCGCCAGCAGCTTGGGACAGGGGCCCTACAATGAGCAGTTCTTC.

This clonotype showed up just a few times. The gene calls are TRBV15 and TRBJ2-7; 7 bases are a match to TRBD2. This CDR3 has 13 residues. Germline trimming cut 6 bases from V and 0 bases from J; bases unmatched to any gene: 2. The V gene's germline CDR1 is LNHNV and CDR2 YYDKDF (reference sequence). CDR3 loop: CATSPGGSYEQYF. CDR3 in DNA: TGTGCCACCAGTCCGGGGGGCTCCTACGAGCAGTACTTC. Full variable domain (rest looked up from reference TRBV15 and TRBJ2-7): DAMVIQNPRYQVTQFGKPVTLSCSQTLNHNVMYWYQQKSSQAPKLLFHYYDKDFNNEADTPDNFQSRRPNTSFCFLDIRSPGLGDTAMYLCATSPGGSYEQYFGPGTRLTVT.

The CDR3 DNA sequence: TGTGCCACCAGCAGAGATTACCGGGTATCCCGCGAAGAGACCCAGTACTTC. It translates to CATSRDYRVSREETQYF. This rearrangement joins TRBV15 to TRBJ2-5, with D unclear. Germline V gene lookup returns CDR1 LNHNV and CDR2 YYDKDF (reference sequence). The CDR3 spans 17 residues. Trimming took off 0 bases at V and 3 bases at J, with 17 bases between the two ends.

This clonotype was detected ten times or more. This sequence joins TRBV5-1 and TRBJ2-3; the match to TRBD2 covers 9 bases. CDR1 is SGHRS, CDR2 YFSETQ, per germline. The CDR3 is 15 amino acids. After removal of 6 bases from V and 2 bases from J, the junction contained 7 bases not matched to a gene. The CDR3 DNA reads as TGCGCCAGCATGGCTAGCGGGGAGAACACAGATACGCAGTATTTT. Protein sequence: CASMASGENTDTQYF.

This clonotype was seen repeatedly, ten times or more. The V call is TRBV5-1, the J call TRBJ1-6, with 7 bases identical to TRBD1. The germline V gene encodes CDR1 SGHRS and CDR2 YFSETQ. Trimming at V came to 4 bases and at J to 10 bases, leaving 5 bases not matched to a gene. The CDR3 is made up of 13 amino acids. CDR3 coding DNA: TGCGCCAGCAGCCTCGGGACAGTCTCACCCCTCCACTTT. Amino acids: CASSLGTVSPLHF.

This clonotype was counted between two and nine times. The chain combines TRBV3-1 with TRBJ2-1, with D perhaps matching TRBD2 (5 bases). The CDR3 contains 13 residues. Germline V gives CDR1 LGHDT, CDR2 YNNKEL (reference sequence). Trimming pared 4 bases from V and 10 bases from J, leaving 14 bases between. CDR3: CASSPLSTGEQFF. CDR3 in DNA: TGTGCCAGCAGCCCCCTGTCGACGGGGGAGCAGTTCTTC.

There are many counts of this clonotype. This sequence joins TRBV20-1 and TRBJ2-5; 9 nucleotides line up with TRBD2. CDR3 size: 13 residues. J gave up 5 bases and V 6 bases, and 7 bases lay outside the gene matches. Germline CDR1 and CDR2: DFQATT and SNEGSKA (reference sequence). The DNA for the CDR3 is TGCAGTGCCCAGCGGGGGGATAGGGAGACCCAGTACTTC. Its translation is CSAQRGDRETQYF.

The rearrangement uses TRBV5-6 and TRBJ2-1; 11 bases line up with TRBD2. Germline trimming cut 0 bases from V and 5 bases from J; bases unmatched to any gene: 4. Germline V lookup: CDR1 SGHDT, CDR2 YYEEEE. There are 16 residues in the CDR3. The CDR3 coding sequence is TGTGCCAGCAGCTTGGGTAGCGGGGGGGCGAACAATGAGCAGTTCTTC. It codes for CASSLGSGGANNEQFF. The full variable domain, its missing parts supplied by reference TRBV5-6 and TRBJ2-1, is DAGVTQSPTHLIKTRGQQVTLRCSPKSGHDTVSWYQQALGQGPQFIFQYYEEEERQRGNFPDRFSGHQFPNYSSELNVNALLLGDSALYLCASSLGSGGANNEQFFGPGTRLTVL.

The rearrangement links TRBV21-1 to TRBJ2-5; TRBD2, the table's D call, was not compared with the DNA. TRBV21-1 is shown as a pseudogene. The CDR3 extends over 13 amino acids. CDR3 sequence: CASGNPRQETQYF. The CDR3 DNA reads TGTGCCAGCGGAAACCCGCGGCAAGAGACCCAGTACTTC.

This clonotype was picked up a small number of times. V usage is TRBV10-3 and J usage is TRBJ1-2, with 7 bases that match TRBD1. The V gene's germline CDR1 is ENHRY and CDR2 SYGVKD. The CDR3 sequence is 16 residues long. V shed 10 bases and J 0 bases; nucleotides not matched to a gene: 14. The DNA of the CDR3 is TGTGCCACTTCCCGGGACAGCAGGGTAGCTAACTATGGCTACACCTTC. It yields the protein CATSRDSRVANYGYTF.

This chain links TRBV29-1 with TRBJ2-1; D remains ambiguous. The ends were cut back, 4 bases at V and 6 bases at J, with 19 bases in the middle. The CDR3 runs to 15 residues. CDR1 SQVTM and CDR2 ANQGSEA come from the germline V gene. CDR3 coding DNA: TGCAGCGTTGGTGGACGCCCGTTTGTTCGCAATGAGCAGTTCTTC. The encoded protein is CSVGGRPFVRNEQFF.

This rearrangement joins TRBV4-1 to TRBJ2-1; D not resolved. The CDR3 has 11 residues. V lost 0 bases, J lost 12 bases, and 6 bases lay in between. Germline-derived CDR1 and CDR2 are MGHRA and YSYEKL. CDR3 amino acids: CASSQDRRQFF. CDR3 DNA sequence: TGCGCCAGCAGCCAAGATCGTCGGCAGTTCTTC.

Only a few counts were recorded for this clonotype. The chain recombines TRBV20-1 with TRBJ2-7, with 11 bases fitting TRBD1. Trimming cost V 3 bases and J 4 bases; bases outside gene matches: 8. CDR1 and CDR2 (germline): DFQATT, SNEGSKA (reference sequence). CDR3 size: 15 residues. CDR3 protein: CSARGPGQGGYEQYF. The CDR3, as DNA: TGCAGTGCTAGGGGTCCGGGACAGGGGGGGTACGAGCAGTACTTC.

V and J are TRBV5-4 and TRBJ2-3; D gene uncertain. V lost 4 bases to trimming and J lost 6 bases, with 18 bases between them. Germline V gene sequence: CDR1 SGHNT, CDR2 YYREEE (reference sequence). The CDR3 has 15 residues. The CDR3 reads CASSPYRSDWDTQYF. The CDR3 DNA follows: TGTGCCAGCAGCCCCTACAGATCCGACTGGGATACGCAGTATTTT.

In its sample, this clonotype was seen a few times. The chain uses TRBV20-1 and TRBJ2-7; tentative D call: TRBD1 (6 bases). Trimming shortened V by 7 bases and J by 3 bases, and 16 bases separated the two germline ends. Germline CDR1 is DFQATT and CDR2 is SNEGSKA (reference sequence). The CDR3 sequence is 13 residues long. CDR3 sequence (DNA): TGCAGTGTCCCCGGACAGACTTTCTACGAGCAGTACTTC. Its translation is CSVPGQTFYEQYF.

This clonotype was recorded at least ten times. The V call is TRBV3-1, the J call TRBJ1-4; D is ambiguous. V shed 1 base and J shed 3 bases, with 3 bases lying between them. The germline V gene has CDR1 LGHDT and CDR2 YNNKEL (reference sequence). The CDR3 is 13 residues long. The CDR3 reads CASSQVSNEKLFF. DNA of the CDR3: TGTGCCAGCAGCCAAGTTTCTAATGAAAAACTGTTTTTT.